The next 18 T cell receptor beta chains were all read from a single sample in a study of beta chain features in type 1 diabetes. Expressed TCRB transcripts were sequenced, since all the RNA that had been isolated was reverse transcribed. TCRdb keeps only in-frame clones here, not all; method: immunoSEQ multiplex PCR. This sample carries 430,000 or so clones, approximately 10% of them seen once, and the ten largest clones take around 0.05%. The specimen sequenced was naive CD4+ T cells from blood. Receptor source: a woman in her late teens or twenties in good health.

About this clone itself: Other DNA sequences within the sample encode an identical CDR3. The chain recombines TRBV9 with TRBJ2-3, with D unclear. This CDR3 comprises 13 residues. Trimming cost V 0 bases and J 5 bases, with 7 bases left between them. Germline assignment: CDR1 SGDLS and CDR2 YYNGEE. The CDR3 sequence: CASSVDSGDTQYF. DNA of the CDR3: TGTGCCAGCAGCGTAGACTCGGGAGATACGCAGTATTTT.

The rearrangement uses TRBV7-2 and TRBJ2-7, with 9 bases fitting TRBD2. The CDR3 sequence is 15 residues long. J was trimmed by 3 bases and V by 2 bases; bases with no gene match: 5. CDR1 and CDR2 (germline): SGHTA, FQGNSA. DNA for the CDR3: TGTGCCAGCAGCTTAAGTCTAGCGGGGAACTACGAGCAGTACGTC. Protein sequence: CASSLSLAGNYEQYV.

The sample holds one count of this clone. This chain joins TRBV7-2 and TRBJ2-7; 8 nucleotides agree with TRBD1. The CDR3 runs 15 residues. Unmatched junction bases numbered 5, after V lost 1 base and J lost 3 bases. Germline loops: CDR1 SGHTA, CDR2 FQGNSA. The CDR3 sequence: CASSLVGTGIYEQYF. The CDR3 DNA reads TGTGCCAGCAGCTTAGTTGGGACAGGCATCTACGAGCAGTACTTC.

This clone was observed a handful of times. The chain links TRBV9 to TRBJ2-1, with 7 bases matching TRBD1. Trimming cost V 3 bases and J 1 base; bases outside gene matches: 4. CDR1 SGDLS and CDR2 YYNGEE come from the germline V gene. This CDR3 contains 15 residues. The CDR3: CASSGPGQSYNEQFF. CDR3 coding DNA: TGTGCCAGCAGCGGCCCGGGACAGTCCTACAATGAGCAGTTCTTC.

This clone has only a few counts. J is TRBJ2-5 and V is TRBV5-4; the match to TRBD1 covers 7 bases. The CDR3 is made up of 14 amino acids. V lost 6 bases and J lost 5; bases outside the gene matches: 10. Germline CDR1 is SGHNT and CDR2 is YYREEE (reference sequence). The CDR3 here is CASTQTGVGETQYF. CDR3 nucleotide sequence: TGTGCCAGCACCCAAACAGGGGTCGGGGAGACCCAGTACTTC.

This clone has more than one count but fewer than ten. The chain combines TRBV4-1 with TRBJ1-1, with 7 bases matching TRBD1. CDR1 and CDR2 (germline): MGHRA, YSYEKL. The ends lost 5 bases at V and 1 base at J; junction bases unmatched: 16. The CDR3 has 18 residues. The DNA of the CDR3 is TGCGCCAGCAGCTTGCGGCTCGGGGACAGTGGAAAGAACACTGAAGCTTTCTTT. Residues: CASSLRLGDSGKNTEAFF.

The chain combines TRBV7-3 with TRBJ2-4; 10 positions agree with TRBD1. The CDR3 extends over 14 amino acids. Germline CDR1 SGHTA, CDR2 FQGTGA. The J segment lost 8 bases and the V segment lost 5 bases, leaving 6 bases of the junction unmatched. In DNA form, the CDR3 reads TGTGCCAGCAGCCCGAGACAGGGGGCGGACATTCAGTACTTC. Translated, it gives CASSPRQGADIQYF.

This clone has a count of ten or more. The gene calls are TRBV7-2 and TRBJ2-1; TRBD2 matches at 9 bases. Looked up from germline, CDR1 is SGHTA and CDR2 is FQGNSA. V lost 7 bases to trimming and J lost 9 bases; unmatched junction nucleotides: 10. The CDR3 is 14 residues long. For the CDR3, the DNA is TGTGCCAGCACCCCTTTAGCGGGAGCGGCTGAGCAGTTCTTC. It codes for CASTPLAGAAEQFF.

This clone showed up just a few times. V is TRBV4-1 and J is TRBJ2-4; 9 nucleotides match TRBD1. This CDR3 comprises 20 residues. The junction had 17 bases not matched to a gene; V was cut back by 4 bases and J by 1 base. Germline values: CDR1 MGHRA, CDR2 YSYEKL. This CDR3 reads CASSLIPGQGKGSAKNIQYF. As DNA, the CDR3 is TGCGCCAGCAGCCTCATACCGGGACAGGGAAAGGGGTCGGCCAAAAACATTCAGTACTTC.

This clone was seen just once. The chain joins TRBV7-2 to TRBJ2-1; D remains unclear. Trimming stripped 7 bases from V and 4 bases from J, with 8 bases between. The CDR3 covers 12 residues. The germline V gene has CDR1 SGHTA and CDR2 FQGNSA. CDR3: CASTPRYNEQFF. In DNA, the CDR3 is TGTGCCAGCACGCCGCGGTACAATGAGCAGTTCTTC.

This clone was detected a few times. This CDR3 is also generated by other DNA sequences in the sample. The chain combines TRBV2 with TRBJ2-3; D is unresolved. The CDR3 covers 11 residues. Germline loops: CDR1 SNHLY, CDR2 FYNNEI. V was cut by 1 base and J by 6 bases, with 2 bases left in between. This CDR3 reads CASSEVDTQYF. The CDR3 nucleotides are TGTGCCAGCAGTGAAGTTGATACGCAGTATTTT.

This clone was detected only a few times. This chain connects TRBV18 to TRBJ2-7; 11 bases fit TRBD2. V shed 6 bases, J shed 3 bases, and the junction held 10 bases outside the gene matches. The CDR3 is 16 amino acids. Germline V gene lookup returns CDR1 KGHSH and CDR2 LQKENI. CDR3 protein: CASSIATGTSGYEQYF. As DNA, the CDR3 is TGTGCCAGCTCCATCGCGACCGGGACTAGCGGCTACGAGCAGTACTTC.

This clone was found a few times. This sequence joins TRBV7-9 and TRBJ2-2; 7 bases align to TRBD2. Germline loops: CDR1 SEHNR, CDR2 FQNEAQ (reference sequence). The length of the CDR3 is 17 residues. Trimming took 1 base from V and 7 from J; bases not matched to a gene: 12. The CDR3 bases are TGTGCCAGCAGCTTAGGAGCTCGCGGGAGAAGACACGGGGAGCTGTTTTTT. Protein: CASSLGARGRRHGELFF.

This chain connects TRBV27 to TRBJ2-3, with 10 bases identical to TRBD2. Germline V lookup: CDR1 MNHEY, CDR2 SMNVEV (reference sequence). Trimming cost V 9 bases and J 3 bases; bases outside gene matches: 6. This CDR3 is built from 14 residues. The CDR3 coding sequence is TGTGCCAGTCCGACTAGCGGGTATACAGATACGCAGTATTTT. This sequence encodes CASPTSGYTDTQYF.

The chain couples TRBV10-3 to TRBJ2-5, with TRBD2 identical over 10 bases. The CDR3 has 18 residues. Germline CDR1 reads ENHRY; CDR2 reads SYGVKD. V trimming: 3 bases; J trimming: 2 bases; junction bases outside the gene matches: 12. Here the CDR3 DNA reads TGTGCCATCAGTGAAGGGCTAGCGGGGGCCCCGGTACAAGAGACCCAGTACTTC. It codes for CAISEGLAGAPVQETQYF.

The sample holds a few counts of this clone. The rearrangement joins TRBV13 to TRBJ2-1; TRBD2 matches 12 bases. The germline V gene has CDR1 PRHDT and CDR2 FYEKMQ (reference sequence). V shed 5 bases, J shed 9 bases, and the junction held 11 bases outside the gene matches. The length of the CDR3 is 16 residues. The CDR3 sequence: CASSPTTSGRSTEQFF. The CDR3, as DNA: TGTGCCAGCAGCCCGACGACTAGCGGGAGATCTACTGAGCAGTTCTTC.

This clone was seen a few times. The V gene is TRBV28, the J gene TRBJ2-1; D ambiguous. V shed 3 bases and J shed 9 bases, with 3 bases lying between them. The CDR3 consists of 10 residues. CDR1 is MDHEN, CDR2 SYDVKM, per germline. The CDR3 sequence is CASSFIEQFF. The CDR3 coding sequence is TGTGCCAGCAGTTTTATTGAGCAGTTCTTC.

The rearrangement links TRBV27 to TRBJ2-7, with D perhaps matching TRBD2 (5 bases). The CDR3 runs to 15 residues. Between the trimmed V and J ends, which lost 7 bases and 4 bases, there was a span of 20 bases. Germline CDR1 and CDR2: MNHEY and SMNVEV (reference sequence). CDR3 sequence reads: CASTSNAGGSYEQYF. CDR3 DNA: TGTGCCAGCACCTCTAATGCGGGTGGTAGTTACGAGCAGTACTTC.